Following are 31 T cell receptor beta chains from one sample sequenced in a study of preoperative IRX-2 immunotherapy in early breast cancer. Some clones are missing from TCRdb's copy, which holds only in-frame ones; the method was immunoSEQ multiplex PCR. The table has about 34,000 clones, nearly 95% seen once. Treatment described: preoperative locoregional IRX-2 cytokine immunotherapy. The sample was taken from a patient treated with IRX-2 immunotherapy. Source of these receptors: a human donor with breast cancer.

The chain employs TRBV7-3 and TRBJ2-1; 13 bases align to TRBD2. The CDR3 consists of 15 residues. Germline lookup yields CDR1 SGHTA and CDR2 FQGTGA. J lost 7 bases, V lost 5 bases, and 5 bases had no gene match. For the CDR3, the DNA is TGTGCCAGCAGCCCGCAACTAGCGGGAGGGAATGAGCAGTTCTTC. Translated: CASSPQLAGGNEQFF.

The chain recombines TRBV2 with TRBJ1-5; D is unresolved. Trimming stripped 3 bases from V and 1 base from J, with 19 bases between. This CDR3 is built from 18 residues. Germline-derived CDR1 and CDR2 are SNHLY and FYNNEI. The CDR3 loop is CASSDIAWLRQSNQPQHF. As DNA, the CDR3 is TGTGCCAGCAGTGATATTGCATGGTTGAGGCAGAGCAATCAGCCCCAGCATTTT.

This clone was detected once. The J gene is TRBJ1-3, the V gene TRBV6-6; D is unclear. The length of the CDR3 is 14 residues. Between the trimmed V and J ends, which lost 4 bases and 0 bases, there was a span of 7 bases. CDR1 and CDR2 (germline): MNHNY, SVGAGI (reference sequence). The CDR3 nucleotides are TGTGCCAGCAGTTTTGCAGACTCTGGAAACACCATATATTTT. The encoded protein is CASSFADSGNTIYF.

The V call is TRBV7-2, the J call TRBJ2-3; D is uncertain. The CDR3 runs 11 residues. Trimming stripped 3 bases from V and 5 bases from J, with 3 bases between. CDR1 and CDR2 from the germline V gene are SGHTA and FQGNSA. This CDR3 reads CASSFVDTQYF. In nucleotides, the CDR3 is TGTGCCAGCAGCTTTGTAGATACGCAGTATTTT.

This clone occurred once. This sequence joins TRBV5-1 and TRBJ2-5; 8 bases are a match to TRBD1. The CDR3 sequence is 14 residues long. CDR1 SGHRS and CDR2 YFSETQ come from the germline V gene. Germline trimming cut 1 base from V and 5 bases from J; bases unmatched to any gene: 4. The CDR3: CASSLQGAQETQYF. The DNA for the CDR3 is TGCGCCAGCAGCTTGCAGGGGGCGCAGGAGACCCAGTACTTC.

V usage is TRBV7-2 and J usage is TRBJ2-1; D may be TRBD2 (5 bases). Trimming cost V 1 base and J 15 bases, with 16 bases left between them. There are 13 residues in the CDR3. Germline V gene data show CDR1 as SGHTA and CDR2 as FQGNSA. CDR3 nucleotide sequence: TGTGCCAGCAGCTTAGTACGGGGAAGTGTAAGGTTCTTC. This translates into CASSLVRGSVRFF.

The rearrangement joins TRBV5-6 to TRBJ2-7, with D tentatively TRBD1 (5 bases). This CDR3 region has 13 residues. Trimming removed 4 bases at V and 5 bases at J, with 13 bases between. Germline V gene data show CDR1 as SGHDT and CDR2 as YYEEEE. CDR3 nucleotide sequence: TGTGCCAGCAGCCGGTCCTGGGGCGACGAGCAGTACTTC. Protein sequence: CASSRSWGDEQYF.

This clone occurred once. The chain combines TRBV4-1 with TRBJ2-7; TRBD1 might be the D (5 bases). CDR1 is MGHRA, CDR2 YSYEKL, per germline. CDR3 length: 14 amino acids. The V and J ends lost 5 bases and 2 bases respectively, with 13 bases between them. CDR3 amino acids: CASSSQVTTYEQYF. For the CDR3, the DNA is TGCGCCAGCAGCTCACAGGTTACGACCTACGAGCAGTACTTC.

This chain connects TRBV9 to TRBJ2-5, with 8 bases identical to TRBD2. This CDR3 contains 18 residues. V trimming: 3 bases; J trimming: 5 bases; junction bases outside the gene matches: 18. Germline CDR1 SGDLS, CDR2 YYNGEE. The CDR3 DNA sequence: TGTGCCAGCAGCGCCGGGAGGATGACTAGCGTCCAGGTGGAGACCCAGTACTTC. This codes for CASSAGRMTSVQVETQYF.

The chain recombines TRBV9 with TRBJ2-7; the D gene is possibly TRBD2 (6 bases). This CDR3 is built from 12 residues. Per the germline V gene, CDR1 is SGDLS and CDR2 is YYNGEE. V shed 7 bases and J shed 2 bases, with 10 bases lying between them. CDR3 in DNA: TGTGCCAGCGGCGCGGGACCCTACGAGCAGTACTTC. Protein: CASGAGPYEQYF.

Comment on this clone: This CDR3 is also generated by other DNA sequences in the sample. V gene TRBV9 combines with J gene TRBJ2-1; a possible D gene is TRBD2 (7 bases). Germline values: CDR1 SGDLS, CDR2 YYNGEE. The CDR3 covers 16 residues. V dropped 1 base and J dropped 4 bases, with 15 bases sitting between them. The CDR3 region has the DNA TGTGCCAGCAGCGTATTTTCGGGGGGCTCTTACAATGAGCAGTTCTTC. Encoded protein: CASSVFSGGSYNEQFF.

The genes are TRBV28 and TRBJ1-1; D is perhaps TRBD1 (6 bases). There are 15 residues in the CDR3. The V end lost 2 bases, the J end lost 0 bases, and 10 bases lay between the germline ends. Germline assignment: CDR1 MDHEN and CDR2 SYDVKM. The CDR3 nucleotides are TGTGCCAGCAGTTTAGGGACACCCATGAACACTGAAGCTTTCTTT. Residues: CASSLGTPMNTEAFF.

This clone was seen a single time. The CDR3 coding sequence is TGTGCCAGCAGCTTGCAGGGCTACGGCGGGGAGCTGTTTTTT. Amino acids: CASSLQGYGGELFF. The rearrangement joins TRBV5-6 to TRBJ2-2; D might be TRBD1 (5 bases). The V end was cut by 1 base, the J end by 7 bases, with 11 bases between. Per the germline V gene, CDR1 is SGHDT and CDR2 is YYEEEE. CDR3 size: 14 residues.

This chain links TRBV4-1 with TRBJ2-7, with 10 bases aligning to TRBD1. The CDR3 runs to 15 residues. V was pared by 2 bases and J by 5 bases, with 6 bases of the junction left unmatched. CDR1 and CDR2 (germline): MGHRA, YSYEKL. The CDR3 nucleotides are TGCGCCAGCAGCCAAACAGACAGGGGGCTCAACGAGCAGTACTTC. The encoded protein is CASSQTDRGLNEQYF.

The chain uses TRBV19 and TRBJ1-1; unclear D gene. The germline V gene has CDR1 LNHDA and CDR2 SQIVND (reference sequence). This CDR3 is built from 15 residues. Between the trimmed V and J ends, which lost 3 bases and 0 bases, there was a span of 11 bases. The CDR3 nucleotides read TGTGCCAGTAGTATCTTAGATATTATGAACACTGAAGCTTTCTTT. This translates into CASSILDIMNTEAFF.

This chain links TRBV9 with TRBJ2-5; TRBD2 matches at 10 bases. Losses at the gene ends were 4 bases for V and 4 bases for J; bases not matched to a gene: 4. Per the germline V gene, CDR1 is SGDLS and CDR2 is YYNGEE. This CDR3 comprises 14 residues. Here the CDR3 reads CASSPLAGAETQYF. The CDR3, as DNA: TGTGCCAGCAGCCCGCTAGCGGGAGCAGAGACCCAGTACTTC.

The chain joins TRBV25-1 to TRBJ1-4; a possible D gene is TRBD1 (6 bases). CDR1 is MGHDK, CDR2 SYGVNS, per germline. V lost 6 bases and J 5 bases, leaving 10 bases between the germline ends. The CDR3 has 13 amino acids. The CDR3 loop reads CASSGQKNEKLFF. For the CDR3, the DNA is TGTGCCAGCAGCGGACAGAAAAATGAAAAACTGTTTTTT.

The chain carries TRBV29-1 and TRBJ1-1, with 9 positions matching TRBD1. The germline CDR1 and CDR2 sequences are SQVTM and ANQGSEA. This CDR3 is built from 10 residues. V lost 6 bases to trimming and J lost 7 bases; unmatched junction nucleotides: 0. The CDR3 reads CSVGQGEAFF. The CDR3 DNA reads as TGCAGCGTGGGACAGGGTGAAGCTTTCTTT.

Here the CDR3 reads CASTLYGGGRGSGELFF. The DNA of the CDR3 is TGTGCCAGCACCCTATACGGTGGGGGGCGCGGGTCCGGGGAGCTGTTTTTT. The rearrangement links TRBV27 to TRBJ2-2; D possibly uses TRBD1 or TRBD2 (6 bases each). Per germline, CDR1 MNHEY and CDR2 SMNVEV (reference sequence). V lost 7 bases to trimming and J lost 6 bases, with 24 bases between them. CDR3 length equals 17 residues.

The rearrangement joins TRBV9 to TRBJ2-7; no clear D gene. V lost 1 base and J 7 bases, leaving 12 bases between the germline ends. This CDR3 comprises 13 residues. CDR1 SGDLS and CDR2 YYNGEE come from the germline V gene. CDR3 region: CASSVTMHREQYF. The DNA of the CDR3 is TGTGCCAGCAGCGTAACTATGCATCGGGAGCAGTACTTC. Combining the CDR3 with reference TRBV9 and TRBJ2-7 gives the whole variable domain DSGVTQTPKHLITATGQRVTLRCSPRSGDLSVYWYQQSLDQGLQFLIQYYNGEERAKGNILERFSAQQFPDLHSELNLSSLELGDSALYFCASSVTMHREQYFGPGTRLTVT.

This clone has only one observation. The chain carries TRBV6-5 and TRBJ1-2, with D tentatively TRBD1 (6 bases). CDR1 and CDR2 from the germline V gene are MNHEY and SVGAGI. This CDR3 has 15 residues. Trimming removed 7 bases at V and 0 bases at J, with 15 bases between. The DNA for the CDR3 is TGTGCCAGCACCCAAGGGGGGCGGCCTAACTATGGCTACACCTTC. Residues: CASTQGGRPNYGYTF.

The V call is TRBV5-5, the J call TRBJ1-1; D is unclear. This CDR3 has 15 residues. Deletions cut 0 bases from V and 1 base from J, with 10 bases between. Germline CDR1 reads SGHKS; CDR2 reads YYEKEE (reference sequence). CDR3 region: CASSLGPNANTEAFF. The CDR3 bases are TGTGCCAGCAGCTTGGGGCCCAACGCGAACACTGAAGCTTTCTTT.

V and J are TRBV7-6 and TRBJ1-5; unclear D gene. CDR3 length: 13 amino acids. Trimming removed 0 bases at V and 8 bases at J, with 8 bases between. CDR1 SGHVS and CDR2 FNYEAQ come from the germline V gene. CDR3 sequence (DNA): TGTGCCAGCAGCTTAGCAGCGTTGGAGCCCCAGCATTTT. Residues: CASSLAALEPQHF.

This chain uses TRBV15 with TRBJ1-3; D may be TRBD1 (5 bases). CDR3 length equals 16 residues. Trimming shortened V by 1 base and J by 4 bases, and 14 bases separated the two germline ends. CDR1 is LNHNV, CDR2 YYDKDF, per germline (reference sequence). In nucleotides, the CDR3 is TGTGCCACCAGCAGAGTTCTGGGGACCTCCGGAAACACCATATATTTT. This translates into CATSRVLGTSGNTIYF.

The chain is built from TRBV18 and TRBJ1-1, with D possibly TRBD1 on 5 matching bases. This CDR3 contains 14 residues. Per germline, CDR1 KGHSH and CDR2 LQKENI. V was shortened by 7 bases and J by 1 base, with 13 bases between the two germline ends. This CDR3 is CASLSGTRNTEAFF. For the CDR3, the DNA is TGTGCCAGCTTGTCCGGGACGAGGAACACTGAAGCTTTCTTT.

CDR3 residues: CASSFEVVSLATDTQYF. For the CDR3, the DNA is TGTGCCAGCAGTTTCGAGGTTGTGAGCTTGGCCACAGATACGCAGTATTTT. This chain uses TRBV28 with TRBJ2-3, with D unclear. This CDR3 has 17 amino acids. The ends were cut back, 3 bases at V and 2 bases at J, with 18 bases in the middle. Per the germline V gene, CDR1 is MDHEN and CDR2 is SYDVKM.

V usage is TRBV19 and J usage is TRBJ2-1; D possibly corresponds to TRBD1 (5 bases). Germline CDR1 reads LNHDA; CDR2 reads SQIVND (reference sequence). CDR3 length equals 15 residues. Trimming left V 1 base short and J 2 bases short, with 9 bases between. The CDR3 DNA follows: TGTGCCAGTAGTATAGGTACAGGCACCTACAATGAGCAGTTCTTC. The encoded protein is CASSIGTGTYNEQFF.

CDR3 coding DNA: TGTGCCAGCAATGGGGGGCCCAAAAACATTCAGTACTTC. It translates to CASNGGPKNIQYF. This chain links TRBV28 with TRBJ2-4; possibly TRBD1 or TRBD2 for D (6 bases each). Germline CDR1 and CDR2: MDHEN and SYDVKM. The CDR3 contains 13 residues. Trimming cost V 7 bases and J 2 bases, with 9 bases left between them.

The chain is built from TRBV25-1 and TRBJ1-5; perhaps TRBD1 as D (6 bases). This CDR3 comprises 13 residues. Germline CDR1 and CDR2: MGHDK and SYGVNS. The V and J ends lost 4 bases and 5 bases respectively, with 9 bases between them. The CDR3 DNA reads TGTGCCAGCAGTGGAGGGGGGCATCAGCCCCAGCATTTT. This encodes CASSGGGHQPQHF.

The CDR3 sequence: CASSWNNRGSTDTQYF. DNA for the CDR3: TGCGCCAGCAGCTGGAATAACAGGGGAAGCACAGATACGCAGTATTTT. The chain recombines TRBV5-1 with TRBJ2-3, with TRBD1 identical over 7 bases. Germline CDR1 and CDR2: SGHRS and YFSETQ. This CDR3 comprises 16 residues. J was trimmed by 0 bases and V by 3 bases; bases with no gene match: 7.

This clone occurred once. The rearrangement uses TRBV7-6 and TRBJ1-3, with D uncertain. From germline, CDR1 is SGHVS and CDR2 FNYEAQ. The CDR3 runs 13 residues. Deletions cut 1 base from V and 2 bases from J, with 3 bases between. The CDR3 DNA reads as TGTGCCAGCAGCTTAGGTCCTGGAAACACCATATATTTT. It yields the protein CASSLGPGNTIYF.